This T cell receptor beta chain was documented in a study of blood T cell repertoires in COVID-19 (dated by TCRdb to the early 2020s). About the study as a whole: Samples covering the acute and convalescent phases of COVID-19 were provided by collaborators in the United States, Italy and Spain. Samples came from the ongoing ImmuneRACE study (first 160 participants) plus 1,254 subjects from 6 global collaborators. The dataset comprised deeply sampled blood TCRbeta repertoires from subjects exposed to, actively infected with, or recovered from COVID-19. Where available, HLA class I and class II types were obtained from metadata supplied by the sample provider rather than from assay-based typing. The prospective study material was composed of cDNA or gDNA derived from T cells, B-cell-depleted T cells, or PBMCs. The repertoires were released in a freely available public database intended as a resource for research on the immune response to SARS-CoV-2. Nearly every sample came with metadata listing a de-identified subject ID, COVID-19 status, age in years and sex.

Enrolling through a virtual design, the prospective study's participants ranged in age from roughly 18 to 90 years and lived across 20 to 30 United States geographic areas. Cohort assignment in the prospective study relied on participant-reported clinical history from a screening survey and a study questionnaire. Recovered participants in ImmuneRACE Cohort 3 were defined by two consecutive negative NP/OP PCR tests, clearance by a healthcare professional, or resolution of symptoms. Each participant in the prospective study had whole blood, serum and a nasopharyngeal or oropharyngeal swab collected by mobile phlebotomists. Over a 2-month period, participants in the prospective study had the option of providing additional blood draws and questionnaires. Blood samples from the prospective study were shipped frozen or at room temperature prior to DNA extraction. Turning to this clone: Its cognate antigen has yet to be identified. No base-level quality is on record; no much larger clone is a single base apart.

General conclusions and limits of the study: Clinical and demographic metadata were provided uncurated, with the amount varying by source and participant.

TCRbeta CDR3 regions were amplified from genomic DNA using the immunoSEQ Assay, a bias-controlled multiplex PCR. In the paper's pipeline: Nucleated cell counts per sample were estimated from amplification of reference gene primers within the assay. To quantify the absolute abundance of each unique TCRbeta CDR3 rearrangement, sequence reads were collapsed and filtered. For each sample, productive Simpson clonality was calculated as the square root of Simpson's diversity index across productive rearrangements. Drawn from immuneACCESS, this table holds only the in-frame rearrangements with V and J called that TCRdb kept. Clones are partly lost; checked studies trace under half to an unresolved V gene and leave the rest unexplained. The V and J calls and clone size are taken from that table; D and trimming were inferred from the DNA. The sample records some 400,000 clones, roughly 89% of which are singletons. The top ten clones comprise 1.7% of the sample.

From the germline V gene (reference sequence), CDR1 is SGHKS and CDR2 is YYEKEE. Taken from cysteine to phenylalanine, the CDR3 has 17 residues. Just the 51-base CDR3 DNA is kept, in frame starting at base 1. V was cut back by 3 bases and J by 0 bases, leaving a gap of 16 bases between them. The sample consisted of PBMCs or T cells enriched from blood (not recorded which). Recombination joined TRBV5-5 with TRBJ1-5; tentative D gene TRBD1, with 5 bases matching. This sequence was found in a woman aged 25 to 39 who had recovered from COVID-19. The CDR3: CASSCPRTQGSNQPQHF. The nucleotides are TGTGCCAGCAGCTGCCCCCGGACCCAGGGTAGCAATCAGCCCCAGCATTTT.